The 25 T cell receptor beta chains given below trace back to one sample, sequenced in a study of T-cell reconstitution after alpha-beta-depleted transplantation in children. Unique molecular identifiers were used in preparing the TCRbeta library. TCRdb passed the PCR reads through MiXCR, listing each CDR3 protein once. The repertoire includes around 960,000 distinct CDR3 sequences, 25% to 35% of them detected once, and under 30% sits in the top ten. The sample was PBMCs, mostly from graft donor cells, taken 360 days after TCRalphabeta/CD19-depleted stem cell transplant. All receptors come from a boy younger than two who had a stem cell transplant for SCID, so the T cells may come from the graft donor.

This clonotype was seen more than once but under ten times. The chain joins TRBV9 to TRBJ2-3; 8 bases map to TRBD1. The CDR3 is made up of 16 amino acids. After removal of 0 bases from V and 2 bases from J, the junction contained 5 bases not matched to a gene. Per the germline V gene, CDR1 is SGDLS and CDR2 is YYNGEE. The DNA for the CDR3 is TGTGCCAGCAGCGTAGGGGACAGGAGTTACACAGATACGCAGTATTTT. Translated, it gives CASSVGDRSYTDTQYF.

About this clonotype itself: No DNA is shown, since the ends of the CDR3 on it are uncertain; the CDR3 is the one TCRdb lists. The J gene is TRBJ1-4, the V gene TRBV11-2. The CDR3 has 15 amino acids, counting both end residues. Germline V gives CDR1 SGHAT, CDR2 FQNNGV. CDR3 amino acids: CASSPFAHRMKNCFF.

The J gene is TRBJ2-5, the V gene TRBV7-9, with D tentatively TRBD2 (6 bases). The CDR3 contains 15 residues. The ends were cut back, 5 bases at V and 4 bases at J, with 17 bases in the middle. Germline V CDR1 and CDR2: SEHNR, FQNEAQ (reference sequence). The CDR3 protein is CASSQNVAEGETQYF. The CDR3 DNA reads as TGTGCCAGCAGCCAAAACGTGGCGGAGGGAGAGACCCAGTACTTC. Based on the CDR3 plus reference TRBV7-9 and TRBJ2-5, the full variable domain is DTGVSQNPRHKITKRGQNVTFRCDPISEHNRLYWYRQTLGQGPEFLTYFQNEAQLEKSRLLSDRFSAERPKGSFSTLEIQRTEQGDSAMYLCASSQNVAEGETQYFGPGTRLLVL.

This clonotype has a handful of counts. This chain joins TRBV10-3 and TRBJ1-2, with a possible D match to TRBD1 (6 bases). The V end lost 6 bases, the J end lost 0 bases, and 14 bases lay between the germline ends. CDR3 length: 15 amino acids. CDR1 is ENHRY, CDR2 SYGVKD, per germline. CDR3 sequence: CAISKRDTTNYGYTF. CDR3 coding DNA: TGTGCCATCAGCAAGCGGGACACTACTAACTATGGCTACACCTTC.

The V call is TRBV15, the J call TRBJ2-2; D is undetermined. The germline V gene encodes CDR1 LNHNV and CDR2 YYDKDF (reference sequence). Trimming removed 3 bases from V and 9 bases from J, with 8 bases in between. The CDR3 is 12 amino acids. The CDR3 spells CATSSEIRELFF. The DNA for the CDR3 is TGTGCCACCAGCAGTGAGATAAGGGAGCTGTTTTTT.

The J gene is TRBJ2-3, the V gene TRBV3-1; 7 bases agree with TRBD2. CDR3 length equals 14 residues. CDR1 is LGHDT and CDR2 is YNNKEL in the germline V gene (reference sequence). V shed 3 bases, J shed 2 bases, and the junction held 2 bases outside the gene matches. In DNA, the CDR3 is TGTGCCAGCAGCCAGCGGGGGACCACAGATACGCAGTATTTT. It yields the protein CASSQRGTTDTQYF.

This clonotype has only one observation. The chain links TRBV2 to TRBJ1-4, with D unclear. CDR1 is SNHLY and CDR2 is FYNNEI in the germline V gene. V lost 4 bases and J lost 4, with 13 bases in between. This CDR3 spans 15 amino acids. As DNA, the CDR3 is TGTGCCAGCAGTGCTGTTGCGGCGGGTAATGAAAAACTGTTTTTT. This encodes CASSAVAAGNEKLFF.

This clonotype appeared a single time. The chain carries TRBV20-1 and TRBJ2-2; D perhaps matches TRBD2 (5 bases). Germline CDR1 and CDR2: DFQATT and SNEGSKA (reference sequence). CDR3 length: 14 amino acids. Between the trimmed V and J ends, which lost 5 bases and 2 bases, there was a span of 12 bases. CDR3 DNA sequence: TGCAGTGCTCAATCGGACTTCAACACCGGGGAGCTGTTTTTT. Residues: CSAQSDFNTGELFF.

V gene TRBV5-8 combines with J gene TRBJ1-1; D is possibly TRBD1 (5 bases). V lost 3 bases, J lost 6 bases, and 15 bases lay in between. Germline V lookup: CDR1 SGHTS, CDR2 YDEGEE. The CDR3 extends over 14 amino acids. The CDR3: CASSWGVGSAEAFF. DNA for the CDR3: TGTGCCAGCAGCTGGGGGGTCGGAAGCGCTGAAGCTTTCTTT.

The chain carries TRBV12-3 or TRBV12-4 and TRBJ1-1; D is undetermined. The CDR3 sequence is 14 residues long. The V end was cut by 3 bases, the J end by 1 base, with 9 bases between. The CDR3 spells CASSFLTGNTEAFF. The CDR3 DNA follows: TGTGCCAGCAGTTTTCTAACCGGGAACACTGAAGCTTTCTTT.

V and J are TRBV20-1 and TRBJ2-1; the match to TRBD2 covers 10 bases. Germline lookup yields CDR1 DFQATT and CDR2 SNEGSKA (reference sequence). This CDR3 is 14 amino acids long. V lost 3 bases, J lost 9 bases, and 8 bases stayed unmatched. The CDR3 DNA sequence: TGCAGTGCTAGGGGAGCGGGGGGGCGAGGTGAGCAGTTCTTC. It specifies CSARGAGGRGEQFF.

Only a few counts were recorded for this clonotype. The V call is TRBV20-1, the J call TRBJ2-1; TRBD2 matches at 9 bases. CDR3 size: 15 residues. CDR1 DFQATT and CDR2 SNEGSKA come from the germline V gene (reference sequence). CDR3 in amino acids: CSPNAGLAFISEQFF. Written as DNA, the CDR3 is TGCAGCCCTAATGCGGGACTAGCTTTTATCTCTGAGCAGTTCTTC.

This clonotype appeared a few times. The V gene is TRBV4-2, the J gene TRBJ2-3; no reliable D call. Trimming removed 1 base from V and 1 base from J, with 27 bases in between. Looked up from germline, CDR1 is LGHNA and CDR2 is YNFKEQ. The CDR3 is 21 amino acids. As DNA, the CDR3 is TGTGCCAGCAGCCAAGTATCCATTAAGGGCAGGTCTACGCCCGGCACAGATACGCAGTATTTT. It codes for CASSQVSIKGRSTPGTDTQYF.

In DNA form, the CDR3 reads TGCAGTGCGACACCGGGACTAGTAGAGGACGAGCAGTACTTC. This translates into CSATPGLVEDEQYF. V gene TRBV20-1 combines with J gene TRBJ2-7, with 8 nucleotides matching TRBD2. Trimming cost V 6 bases and J 5 bases; bases outside gene matches: 12. CDR3 size: 14 residues. Germline V gene data show CDR1 as DFQATT and CDR2 as SNEGSKA (reference sequence).

This clonotype turned up a few times. The CDR3 DNA reads as TGTGCTAGTGGAAAAAACTCTGGAAACACCATATATTTT. Protein: CASGKNSGNTIYF. The V and J genes are TRBV12-5 and TRBJ1-3; no definite D call. The CDR3 consists of 13 residues. V dropped 6 bases and J dropped 0 bases, with 6 bases sitting between them. Per the germline V gene, CDR1 is LGHNT and CDR2 is FRNRAP.

This clonotype came up a few times. V usage is TRBV4-1 and J usage is TRBJ1-5; the D gene is possibly TRBD1 (5 bases). The CDR3 extends over 13 amino acids. The V gene lost 1 base and the J gene lost 9 bases, with 10 bases spanning the gap. CDR1 is MGHRA and CDR2 is YSYEKL in the germline V gene. The CDR3 DNA follows: TGCGCCAGCAGCCAAGGGGGGTATGGGCCCCAGCATTTT. Translation: CASSQGGYGPQHF.

The chain has TRBV5-1 and TRBJ1-1; D unresolved. V was cut by 4 bases and J by 0 bases, with 10 bases left in between. Per germline, CDR1 SGHRS and CDR2 YFSETQ. CDR3 length: 14 amino acids. CDR3 region: CASSVAALNTEAFF. The CDR3 nucleotides read TGCGCCAGCAGCGTGGCGGCTTTGAACACTGAAGCTTTCTTT. Full variable domain (missing parts from reference TRBV5-1 and TRBJ1-1): KAGVTQTPRYLIKTRGQQVTLSCSPISGHRSVSWYQQTPGQGLQFLFEYFSETQRNKGNFPGRFSGRQFSNSRSEMNVSTLELGDSALYLCASSVAALNTEAFFGQGTRLTVV.

CDR3 loop: CATNGDRGRQPQHF. Here the CDR3 DNA reads TGTGCCACCAACGGGGACAGGGGGAGGCAGCCCCAGCATTTT. V is TRBV28 and J is TRBJ1-5; 11 nucleotides align to TRBD1. V dropped 10 bases and J dropped 7; count of bases not matched to a gene: 9. The germline CDR1 and CDR2 sequences are MDHEN and SYDVKM. The CDR3 has 14 amino acids.

This clonotype was picked up a small number of times. The J gene is TRBJ2-3, the V gene TRBV24-1, with D tentatively TRBD2 (6 bases). V lost 2 bases, J lost 2 bases, and 10 bases lay in between. The CDR3 has 15 amino acids. CDR1 and CDR2 (germline): KGHDR, SFDVKD. In DNA form, the CDR3 reads TGTGCCACCAGTGATTCGGGAGAGATCACAGATACGCAGTATTTT. Translated, it gives CATSDSGEITDTQYF.

This sequence joins TRBV7-8 and TRBJ2-7, with D perhaps matching TRBD1 (5 bases). The V end was cut by 5 bases, the J end by 1 base, with 18 bases between. The CDR3 is made up of 16 amino acids. Germline values: CDR1 SGHVS, CDR2 FQNEAQ. CDR3 in amino acids: CASSHDSWAESYEQYF. Written as DNA, the CDR3 is TGTGCCAGCAGCCACGACAGCTGGGCTGAGTCCTACGAGCAGTACTTC.

The V gene is TRBV24-1, the J gene TRBJ1-6; no definite D call. V was shortened by 0 bases and J by 10 bases, with 15 bases between the two germline ends. CDR3 length equals 16 residues. CDR1 and CDR2 from the germline V gene are KGHDR and SFDVKD. This chain's CDR3 is CATSDLSHATGSPLHF. CDR3 nucleotide sequence: TGTGCCACCAGTGATTTGTCCCACGCGACGGGGTCACCCCTCCACTTT.

This clonotype was recorded many times. The chain combines TRBV5-1 with TRBJ2-7; D gene unclear. Trimming pared 0 bases from V and 2 bases from J, leaving 6 bases between. CDR3 length: 13 amino acids. Germline-derived CDR1 and CDR2 are SGHRS and YFSETQ. CDR3 sequence: CASSLGSTYEQYF. In DNA form, the CDR3 reads TGCGCCAGCAGCTTGGGGTCTACCTACGAGCAGTACTTC.

This clonotype has at least ten counts. The chain joins TRBV7-3 to TRBJ2-1; D perhaps matches TRBD2 (5 bases). Trimming removed 3 bases from V and 3 bases from J, with 15 bases in between. CDR1 SGHTA and CDR2 FQGTGA come from the germline V gene. This CDR3 has 16 amino acids. The chain's CDR3 is CASSLNPDFGYNEQFF. The CDR3 DNA is TGTGCCAGCAGCTTGAACCCGGACTTTGGCTACAATGAGCAGTTCTTC.

This clonotype was seen a few times. The chain carries TRBV5-1 and TRBJ2-5, with TRBD2 matching 8 bases. CDR3 length: 14 amino acids. V shed 0 bases and J 4 bases; nucleotides not matched to a gene: 2. The germline V gene encodes CDR1 SGHRS and CDR2 YFSETQ. The CDR3 spells CASSLELAVETQYF. The CDR3 nucleotides read TGCGCCAGCAGCTTGGAACTAGCGGTAGAGACCCAGTACTTC.

The rearrangement joins TRBV28 to TRBJ2-1; possibly TRBD1 or TRBD2 for D (5 bases each). Germline V lookup: CDR1 MDHEN, CDR2 SYDVKM. The CDR3 covers 19 residues. The ends were cut back, 6 bases at V and 0 bases at J, with 24 bases in the middle. CDR3 nucleotide sequence: TGTGCCAGCAGCGGGGACCAGATCGTAGGGCGGAACTCCTACAATGAGCAGTTCTTC. It translates to CASSGDQIVGRNSYNEQFF.